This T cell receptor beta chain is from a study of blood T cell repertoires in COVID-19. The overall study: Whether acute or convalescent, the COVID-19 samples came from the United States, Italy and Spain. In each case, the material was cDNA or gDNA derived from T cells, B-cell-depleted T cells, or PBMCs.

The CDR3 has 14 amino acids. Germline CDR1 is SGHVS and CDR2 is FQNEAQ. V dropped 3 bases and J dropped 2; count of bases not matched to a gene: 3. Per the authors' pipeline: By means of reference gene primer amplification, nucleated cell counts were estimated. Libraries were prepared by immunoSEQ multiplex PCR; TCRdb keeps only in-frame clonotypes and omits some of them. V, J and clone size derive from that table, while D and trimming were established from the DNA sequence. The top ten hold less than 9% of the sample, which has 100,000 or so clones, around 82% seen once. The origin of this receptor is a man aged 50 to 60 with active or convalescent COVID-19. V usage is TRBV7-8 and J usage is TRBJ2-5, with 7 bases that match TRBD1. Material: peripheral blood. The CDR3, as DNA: TGTGCCAGCAGCTTGGGACAGCTTCAAGAGACCCAGTACTTC. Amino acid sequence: CASSLGQLQETQYF.